A selection of T cell receptor beta chains follows, all from one sample in a study of CD8 T cells in ankylosing spondylitis. One entry per CDR3 protein, called by TCRdb with MiXCR from the 5' RACE reads. The data show more than 400,000 distinct CDR3 sequences, about 5.7% seen once. Sequencing was carried out using blood, either unsorted or a sorted T cell fraction (not recorded which). These TCRs come from a male donor with ankylosing spondylitis. Each CDR3 is given with its conserved first and last residue. The order of the fields is J gene, clone size, V gene, D gene, CDR3 protein, CDR3 DNA. The D gene is left open where the match is weak. The size of a clone is reported for some rows only, either as once, few or many, or as a class for expanded clones.

j_gene: TRBJ2-3; abundance: many; v_gene: TRBV9; d_gene: -; CDR3aa: CASSVVASSDTQYF; CDR3nt: TGTGCCAGCAGCGTAGTAGCGTCCAGCGATACGCAGTATTTT
j_gene: TRBJ2-3; abundance: -; v_gene: TRBV6-1; d_gene: TRBD2; CDR3aa: CASSLSTTSGGDTQYF; CDR3nt: TGTGCCAGCAGCCTATCAACGACTAGCGGGGGGGATACGCAGTATTTT
j_gene: TRBJ2-1; abundance: many; v_gene: TRBV12-3/TRBV12-4; d_gene: TRBD1; CDR3aa: CASSPRDRRPNEQFF; CDR3nt: TGTGCCAGCAGTCCCCGGGACAGGAGACCTAATGAGCAGTTCTTC
j_gene: TRBJ2-1; abundance: many; v_gene: TRBV9; d_gene: -; CDR3aa: CASSVEIGGRNEQFF; CDR3nt: TGTGCCAGCAGCGTAGAAATAGGGGGGAGGAATGAGCAGTTCTTC
j_gene: TRBJ2-3; abundance: -; v_gene: TRBV5-1; d_gene: -; CDR3aa: CASSLVIASTDTQYF; CDR3nt: TGCGCCAGCAGCTTGGTTATAGCGTCCACAGATACGCAGTATTTT
j_gene: TRBJ1-1; abundance: few; v_gene: TRBV7-2; d_gene: -; CDR3aa: CASSFTGWRAFF; CDR3nt: TGTGCCAGCAGCTTCACAGGGTGGAGAGCTTTCTTT
j_gene: TRBJ2-1; abundance: many; v_gene: TRBV9; d_gene: TRBD2; CDR3aa: CASSASLAGGRNEQFF; CDR3nt: TGTGCCAGCAGCGCCTCCCTAGCGGGGGGGCGCAATGAGCAGTTCTTC
j_gene: TRBJ2-1; abundance: many; v_gene: TRBV12-5; d_gene: TRBD1; CDR3aa: CASGPNPGQGRSEQFF; CDR3nt: TGTGCTAGTGGTCCAAATCCGGGACAGGGCCGGAGTGAGCAGTTCTTC
j_gene: TRBJ2-5; abundance: few; v_gene: TRBV18; d_gene: TRBD1; CDR3aa: CASSPRDRGRQETQYF; CDR3nt: TGTGCCAGCTCACCGCGAGACAGGGGAAGACAAGAGACCCAGTACTTC
j_gene: TRBJ2-5; abundance: many; v_gene: TRBV12-3/TRBV12-4; d_gene: -; CDR3aa: CASSLEEGETQYF; CDR3nt: TGTGCCAGCAGTTTAGAAGAGGGAGAGACCCAGTACTTC
j_gene: TRBJ2-3; abundance: -; v_gene: TRBV11-2; d_gene: -; CDR3aa: CASIPRGGSWQSTDTQYF; CDR3nt: TGTGCCAGCATCCCGAGAGGGGGGAGTTGGCAGAGCACAGATACGCAGTATTTT
j_gene: TRBJ1-1; abundance: many; v_gene: TRBV7-2; d_gene: -; CDR3aa: CASSLYDAGVPEAFF; CDR3nt: TGTGCCAGCAGCTTATATGACGCGGGCGTCCCTGAAGCTTTCTTT
j_gene: TRBJ2-1; abundance: many; v_gene: TRBV4-2; d_gene: TRBD2; CDR3aa: CASSQDGAGGHNEQFF; CDR3nt: TGTGCCAGCAGCCAAGATGGAGCGGGGGGTCACAATGAGCAGTTCTTC
j_gene: TRBJ1-2; abundance: many; v_gene: TRBV7-2; d_gene: -; CDR3aa: CASSFETGRNYGYTF; CDR3nt: TGTGCCAGCAGCTTTGAAACCGGGAGAAATTATGGCTACACCTTC
j_gene: TRBJ2-7; abundance: -; v_gene: TRBV20-1; d_gene: TRBD2; CDR3aa: CSARDLSGVFYEQYF; CDR3nt: TGCAGTGCTAGAGATCTGAGCGGGGTGTTCTACGAGCAGTACTTC
j_gene: TRBJ2-7; abundance: few; v_gene: TRBV6-1; d_gene: -; CDR3aa: CASSPLMGALYEQYF; CDR3nt: TGTGCCAGCAGCCCCCTAATGGGCGCACTCTACGAGCAGTACTTC